This TCR beta chain stems from a study of circulating and synovial CD4+ cells in juvenile arthritis. Profiled with immunoSEQ multiplex PCR; TCRdb holds only in-frame clones, not every one. This table has 34,000 or so clones, 90% to 95% appearing once. The clonotype was recovered from a human donor with juvenile idiopathic arthritis. Sequenced material: CD4+ T cells from blood.

The CDR3 protein is CASSDPLTGSYNEQFF. The CDR3 nucleotides read TGTGCCAGCAGCGACCCCCTCACAGGGTCCTACAATGAGCAGTTCTTC. The chain uses TRBV6-6 and TRBJ2-1; D may be TRBD1 (6 bases). This CDR3 has 16 amino acids. From germline, CDR1 is MNHNY and CDR2 SVGAGI (reference sequence). V was shortened by 6 bases and J by 1 base, with 16 bases between the two germline ends.